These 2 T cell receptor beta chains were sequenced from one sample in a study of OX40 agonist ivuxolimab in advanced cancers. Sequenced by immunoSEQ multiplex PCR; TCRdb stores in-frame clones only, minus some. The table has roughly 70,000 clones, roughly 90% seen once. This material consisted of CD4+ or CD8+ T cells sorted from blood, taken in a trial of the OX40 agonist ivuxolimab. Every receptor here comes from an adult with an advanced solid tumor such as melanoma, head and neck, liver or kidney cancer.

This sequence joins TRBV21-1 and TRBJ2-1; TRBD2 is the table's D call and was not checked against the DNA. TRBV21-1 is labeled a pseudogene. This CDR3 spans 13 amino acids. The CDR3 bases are TGTGCCAGCAGCAAACTACCGGACAATGAGCAGTTCTTC. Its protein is CASSKLPDNEQFF.

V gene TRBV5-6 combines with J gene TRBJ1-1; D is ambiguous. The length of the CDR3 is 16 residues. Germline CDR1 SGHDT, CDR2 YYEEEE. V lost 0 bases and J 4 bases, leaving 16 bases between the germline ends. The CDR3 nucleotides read TGTGCCAGCAGCTTGGACGGGGAGGGTAGGAGCACTGAAGCTTTCTTT. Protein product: CASSLDGEGRSTEAFF. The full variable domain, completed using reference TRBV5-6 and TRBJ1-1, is DAGVTQSPTHLIKTRGQQVTLRCSPKSGHDTVSWYQQALGQGPQFIFQYYEEEERQRGNFPDRFSGHQFPNYSSELNVNALLLGDSALYLCASSLDGEGRSTEAFFGQGTRLTVV.